Listed below are T cell receptor beta chains from one sample, sequenced in a study of control samples from healthy donors and cancer patients. This table comes from immunoSEQ multiplex PCR, and its TCRdb copy is limited to in-frame clones, with some not included. Found here are some 140,000 clones, approximately 89% of them singletons; the top ten hold approximately 8%. The source material was PBMCs. Source of these receptors: a man aged 45 to 65 with head and neck cancer. Both conserved end residues are part of each CDR3. A row's size may be missing; if present it is once, few, many or a size class.

v_call | clone_size | cdr3_aa
TRBV5-5 | once | CASRLQLRSYNEQFF
TRBV2 | NA | CASTLLGASGNEQFF
TRBV29-1 | NA | CSVERNTEAFF
TRBV9 | NA | CASSEDGNTIYF
TRBV27 | NA | CASARSKGEQFF
TRBV11-2 | NA | CASRLAAMDEQYF
TRBV10-3 | NA | CATQRGPANEKLFF
TRBV29-1 | NA | CSVGLAWQFF
TRBV7-6 | NA | CASSYSRTRANEQFF
TRBV2 | NA | CASSESAELEGYTF
TRBV2 | NA | CASTGTVNGRSVNEKLFF
TRBV27 | NA | CASSLATSAGELFF
TRBV19 | NA | CASRKQGAEAFF
TRBV30 | NA | CAWTYGNQPQHF
TRBV2 | once | CASSARESHSPLHF
TRBV7-6 | NA | CASSSAGGQLGYGYTF
TRBV29-1 | NA | CSVATGVYGYTF
TRBV28 | NA | CASSLGGTTNEKLFF
TRBV2 | NA | CASRQTSGGAQFF
TRBV7-6 | few | CASSSIHQGASGNTIYF